This T cell receptor beta chain was obtained from a study of T cells in Graves' hyperthyroidism and ophthalmopathy (dated by TCRdb to the late 2010s). At the level of the whole study: Peripheral blood samples were taken at the time of initial diagnosis, prior to any treatment. To identify distinguishing TCR V-J signatures, a discovery cohort of about 100 patients was used, comprising 40 to 45 with Graves' ophthalmopathy and approximately 57 with stable Graves' hyperthyroidism. Whether ophthalmopathy could be predicted prospectively was tested in an independent validation cohort made up of roughly 20 hyperthyroidism patients plus 17 patients who later progressed to ophthalmopathy. The 100 discovery patients were divided at random into training and test sets in a 7:3 ratio. In more than 5 Graves' hyperthyroidism patients, the study also compared T-cell repertoires from thyroid tissue with T-cell repertoires from blood. After sampling, hyperthyroidism patients received methimazole starting at 30 mg daily, and ophthalmopathy patients received high-dose intravenous methylprednisolone. According to the paper, TCR Vbeta CDR3 sequencing was carried out on over 130 peripheral blood samples, which came from 40 to 45 ophthalmopathy, roughly 75 hyperthyroidism and roughly 17 progressor patients. General findings and caveats noted by the study authors: Most expanded thyroid clonotypes (frequency above 0.001) were also detected in blood, a finding suggesting that blood repertoires may reflect thyroid immune responses. In cross-validation, a model built on a 13 V-J signature told ophthalmopathy apart from stable hyperthyroidism with 87.88% sensitivity and roughly 82% specificity, and in testing the same model reached 80%/75%. No statistical method was used to fix the sample size in advance, and group allocation was not hidden from the investigators. In validation, the model predicted progression to ophthalmopathy a median of about 5.9 months before onset, with approximately 71% sensitivity and about 72% specificity.

This clonotype was seen a few times. Its antigen is unknown. Per-nucleotide qualities are absent, and no much larger clonotype sits a single base away. From the cysteine up to the phenylalanine, the CDR3 has a length of 15 residues. Kept here is only the CDR3 DNA, which spans 45 bases and is read in frame from base 1. V loses 3 bases of germline sequence and J loses 1 base, and the interval between the two ends is 9 bases. The TCR beta CDR3 regions were amplified from the RNA transcripts. For the first round of RT-PCR on the TCR CDR3, the HTBI primer set was used together with the Qiagen OneStep RT-PCR kit. Libraries were constructed in a second round of multiplex PCR, after which size selection and purification were performed. Libraries were sequenced paired-end with 100 bp reads on an Illumina HiSeq2000. On the authors' methods: SOAPnuke was used to process the raw data, removing reads that contained adapters or uncalled bases, had a mean Phred below 15, or lacked an exact match to the constant primer or identifier. High-quality paired reads were merged with COPE v1.2.5, and unique nucleotide sequences were defined as clonotypes. MiTCR v1.1 was used to align clonotypes to the IMGT TRBV, TRBD and TRBJ reference segments. Only V-J combinations with frequency above 0.0001, covering 99% to 99.2% of repertoires, were analysed. The TCS score was defined as F50 (clonal expansion) divided by E x V (chaos), with BLOSUM62-based TCRdist calculated between CDR3 peptides within each V-J. Welch's t-statistics and random forest reduced around 510 V-J features to 10 to 15, which were used in a naive Bayes classifier (R e1071). TCRdb trimmed public reads at Q25 via fastp, called clones via MiXCR and kept in-frame beta chains. Each entry merges the rows of one CDR3 protein and shows their most common DNA and genes. Here the V and J calls rest on TCRdb's processing, not on the authors' analysis. The sample table holds 300,000 to 400,000 distinct CDR3 sequences, of which approximately 15% were seen once. The ten biggest clones cover 20% to 25% of the sample.

Graves' hyperthyroidism was defined as stable when no progression to ophthalmopathy occurred over 18 months of follow-up. Hyperthyroidism patients were newly diagnosed, had a disease duration of under 2 months, and were aged 18 to 65 years. Any patient with an uncontrolled infection, another autoimmune disease, pregnancy or lactation was excluded. Diagnoses were based on clinical symptoms, serum thyroxine and TRAb, thyroid ultrasound and orbital computed tomography. PBMCs were separated from roughly 9.3 ml of fresh peripheral blood using Ficoll-Paque density gradient centrifugation. Total RNA was extracted with Trizol reagent, and quality was checked on an Agilent 2100 Bioanalyzer.

The receptor's source is a woman under 40 with Graves' hyperthyroidism. Here the chain combines TRBV12-3 or TRBV12-4 and TRBJ2-2; a confident D gene designation cannot be given. Sequenced material: blood. For the CDR3, the sequence is CASSLEMENTGELFF. In nucleotide form, the sequence is TGTGCCAGCAGTTTGGAGATGGAGAACACCGGGGAGCTGTTTTTT.